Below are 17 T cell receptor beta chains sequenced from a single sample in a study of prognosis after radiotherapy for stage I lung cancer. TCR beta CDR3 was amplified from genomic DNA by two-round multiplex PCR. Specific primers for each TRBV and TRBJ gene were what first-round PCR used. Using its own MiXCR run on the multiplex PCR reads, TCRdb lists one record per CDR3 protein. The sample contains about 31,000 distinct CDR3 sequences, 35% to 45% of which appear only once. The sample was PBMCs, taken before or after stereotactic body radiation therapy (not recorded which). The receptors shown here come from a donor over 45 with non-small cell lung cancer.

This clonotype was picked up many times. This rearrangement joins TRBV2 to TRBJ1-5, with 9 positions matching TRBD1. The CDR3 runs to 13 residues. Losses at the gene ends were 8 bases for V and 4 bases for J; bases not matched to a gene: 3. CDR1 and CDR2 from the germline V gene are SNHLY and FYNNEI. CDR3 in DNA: TGTGCCAGCCGGACAGGGGATAATCAGCCCCAGCATTTT. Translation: CASRTGDNQPQHF.

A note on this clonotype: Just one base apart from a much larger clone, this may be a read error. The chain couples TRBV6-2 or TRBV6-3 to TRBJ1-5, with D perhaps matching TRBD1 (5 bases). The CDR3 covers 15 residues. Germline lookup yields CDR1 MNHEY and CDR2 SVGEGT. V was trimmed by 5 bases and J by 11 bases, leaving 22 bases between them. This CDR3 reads CASSEEQGESRSQHF. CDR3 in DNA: TGTGCCAGCAGTGAAGAGCAGGGAGAGAGTCGGTCCCAGCATTTT.

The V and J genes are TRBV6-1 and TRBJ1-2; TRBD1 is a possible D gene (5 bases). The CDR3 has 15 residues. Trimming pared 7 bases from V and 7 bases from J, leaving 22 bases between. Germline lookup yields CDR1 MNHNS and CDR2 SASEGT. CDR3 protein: CASIPSVGTAFGYTF. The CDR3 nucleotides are TGTGCCAGCATCCCGTCGGTGGGGACGGCGTTTGGCTACACCTTC.

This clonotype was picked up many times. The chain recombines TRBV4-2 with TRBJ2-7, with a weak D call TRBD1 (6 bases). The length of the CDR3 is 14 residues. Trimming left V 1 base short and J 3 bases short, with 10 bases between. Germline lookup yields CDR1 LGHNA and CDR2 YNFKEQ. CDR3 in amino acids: CASSQGQEFYEQYF. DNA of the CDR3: TGTGCCAGCAGCCAAGGACAGGAGTTCTACGAGCAGTACTTC.

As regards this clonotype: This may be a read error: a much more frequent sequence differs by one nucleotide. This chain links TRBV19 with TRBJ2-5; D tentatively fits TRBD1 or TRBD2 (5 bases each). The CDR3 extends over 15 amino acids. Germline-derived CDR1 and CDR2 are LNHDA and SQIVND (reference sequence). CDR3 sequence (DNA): TGTGCCAGTTCGGGAACCGGGACGGCCCAAGGGACCCAGTACTTC. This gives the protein CASSGTGTAQGTQYF.

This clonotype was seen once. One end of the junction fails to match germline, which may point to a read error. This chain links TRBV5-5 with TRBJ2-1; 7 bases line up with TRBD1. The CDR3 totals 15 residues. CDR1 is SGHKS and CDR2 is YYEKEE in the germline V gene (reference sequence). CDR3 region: CARSSRQGTYNEQFF. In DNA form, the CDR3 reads TGTGCCAGAAGCTCAAGACAGGGCACCTACAATGAGCAGTTCTTC.

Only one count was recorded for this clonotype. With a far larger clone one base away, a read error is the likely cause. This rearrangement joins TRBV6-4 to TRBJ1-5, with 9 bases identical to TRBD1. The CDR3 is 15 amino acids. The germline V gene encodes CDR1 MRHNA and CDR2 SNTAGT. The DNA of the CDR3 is TGTGCCAGCAGTGAGGTGGGACAGGGTTGGCAGCCCCAGAATTTT. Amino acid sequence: CASSEVGQGWQPQNF.

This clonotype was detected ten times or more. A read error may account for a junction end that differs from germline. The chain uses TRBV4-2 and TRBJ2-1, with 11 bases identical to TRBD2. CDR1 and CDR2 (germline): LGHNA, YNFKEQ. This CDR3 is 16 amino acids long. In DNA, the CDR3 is TGTGCCAGTAGCCAGGGTAGCGGGGGGGCGGAGGGTGAGCAGTTCTTC. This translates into CASSQGSGGAEGEQFF.

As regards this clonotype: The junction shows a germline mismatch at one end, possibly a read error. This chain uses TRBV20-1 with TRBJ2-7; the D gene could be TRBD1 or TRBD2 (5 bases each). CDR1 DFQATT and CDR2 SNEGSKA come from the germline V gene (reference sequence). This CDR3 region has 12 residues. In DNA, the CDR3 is TGTAGTGCCACGCTCGGGGCATGGGGGCAGTACTTC. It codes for CSATLGAWGQYF.

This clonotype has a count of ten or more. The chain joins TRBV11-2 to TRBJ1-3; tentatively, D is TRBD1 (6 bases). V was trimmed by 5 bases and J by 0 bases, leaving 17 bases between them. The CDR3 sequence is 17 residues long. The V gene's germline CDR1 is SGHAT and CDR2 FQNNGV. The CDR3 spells CASSADRSSFSGNTIYF. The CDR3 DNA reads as TGTGCCAGCAGCGCCGACAGGTCATCCTTCTCTGGAAACACCATATATTTT.

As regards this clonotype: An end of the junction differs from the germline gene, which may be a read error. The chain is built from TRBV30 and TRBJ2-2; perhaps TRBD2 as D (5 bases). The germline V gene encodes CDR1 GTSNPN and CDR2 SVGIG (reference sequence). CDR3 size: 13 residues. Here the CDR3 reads CAWIWQEAGELLF. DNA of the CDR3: TGTGCCTGGATCTGGCAGGAGGCCGGGGAGCTGCTTTTT.

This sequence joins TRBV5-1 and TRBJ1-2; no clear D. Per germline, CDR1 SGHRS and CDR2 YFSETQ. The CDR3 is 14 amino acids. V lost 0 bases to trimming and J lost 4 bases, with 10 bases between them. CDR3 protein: CASSLAQEGYGYTF. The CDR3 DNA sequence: TGCGCCAGCAGCTTGGCGCAGGAAGGCTATGGCTACACCTTC.

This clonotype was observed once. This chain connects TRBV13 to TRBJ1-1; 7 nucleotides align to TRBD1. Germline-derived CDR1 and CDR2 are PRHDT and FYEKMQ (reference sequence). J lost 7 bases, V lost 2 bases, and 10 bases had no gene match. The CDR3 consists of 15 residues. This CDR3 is CASSLLGGGGIEAFF. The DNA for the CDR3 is TGTGCCAGCAGCTTATTAGGGGGCGGTGGCATTGAAGCTTTCTTT.

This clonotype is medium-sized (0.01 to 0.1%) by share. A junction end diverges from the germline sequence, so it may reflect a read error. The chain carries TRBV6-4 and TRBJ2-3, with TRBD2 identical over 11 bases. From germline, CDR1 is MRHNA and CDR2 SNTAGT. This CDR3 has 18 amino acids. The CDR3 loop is CASSYSGTSGASTDTQYF. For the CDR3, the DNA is TGTGCCAGCAGTTACTCGGGGACTAGCGGAGCTTCCACAGATACGCAGTATTTT.

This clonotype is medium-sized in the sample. CDR3 region: CASSPGRTSDLGDTQYF. Written as DNA, the CDR3 is TGTGCCAGCAGTCCGGGGAGGACTAGCGACTTGGGAGATACGCAGTATTTT. The chain recombines TRBV6-1 with TRBJ2-3, with 9 bases aligning to TRBD2. The germline CDR1 and CDR2 sequences are MNHNS and SASEGT. The CDR3 totals 17 residues. Unmatched junction bases numbered 14, after V lost 5 bases and J lost 5 bases.

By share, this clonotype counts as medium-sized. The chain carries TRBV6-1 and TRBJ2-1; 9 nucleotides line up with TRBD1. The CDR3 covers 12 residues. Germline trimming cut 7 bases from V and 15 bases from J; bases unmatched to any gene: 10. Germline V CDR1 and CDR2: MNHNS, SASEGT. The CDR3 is CASKTDRGGLFF. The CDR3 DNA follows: TGTGCCAGCAAGACGGACAGGGGAGGGCTGTTCTTC.

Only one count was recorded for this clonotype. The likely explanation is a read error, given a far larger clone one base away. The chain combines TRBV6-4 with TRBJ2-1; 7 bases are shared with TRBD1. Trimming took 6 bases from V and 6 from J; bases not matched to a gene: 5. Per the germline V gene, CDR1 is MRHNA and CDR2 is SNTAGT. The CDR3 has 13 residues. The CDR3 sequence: CASSPQGSNEQFF. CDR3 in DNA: TGTGCCAGCAGCCCACAGGGGAGCAATGAGCAGTTCTTC.